The source of this T cell receptor (beta chain) is a study of blood T cell repertoires in COVID-19. Turning to the study itself: The samples span acute and convalescent COVID-19 from the United States, Italy and Spain. PBMCs, B-cell-depleted T cells, or T cells provided the cDNA or gDNA that made up the material.

In the authors' methods: Nucleated cell number was recorded as an estimate derived from reference gene primer amplification. Assay used: immunoSEQ multiplex PCR; TCRdb lists only in-frame clones, some missing. V, J and clone size are taken as reported in that table, and D and trimming were inferred from the DNA itself. The sample lists 100,000 to 150,000 clones; roughly 84% were seen once. The V and J ends lost 6 bases and 10 bases, in that order; junction bases with no gene match: 12. This CDR3 contains 15 residues. Germline assignment: CDR1 SNHLY and CDR2 FYNNEI. The TCR comes from a woman older than 75 with acute or convalescent COVID-19. Sequenced: peripheral blood. The chain couples TRBV2 to TRBJ1-4; 9 bases fit TRBD1. CDR3: CASSITGGKSGKLFF. CDR3 sequence (DNA): TGTGCCAGCAGCATAACAGGGGGCAAGTCGGGAAAACTGTTTTTT.